What follows are 27 T cell receptor beta chains derived from one specimen sequenced in a study of T cell responses to AZD1222 COVID-19 vaccine (dated by TCRdb to about 2021). This sample's time point label indicates: sample from adult after SARS-CoV-2 infection, after symptom onset. Library creation used the immunoSEQ multiplex PCR assay. As stored in TCRdb, this immuneACCESS dataset retains in-frame rearrangements with V and J assigned. A fraction of the clones does not appear; measured against another copy, unresolved V genes explain less than half of the discrepancy, and the remainder lacks a known reason. This sample comprises roughly 150,000 clones, 80% to 90% of them detected only once. The ten largest clones represent roughly 7% of the sample. The sample consisted of peripheral blood, taken after recovery from COVID-19. The origin of the receptors is an adult who had recovered from COVID-19.

Of note for this clone: The sample holds other DNA sequences that translate to the same CDR3. The chain has TRBV5-1 and TRBJ1-2; possible D gene TRBD1, 6 bases. Germline-derived CDR1 and CDR2 are SGHRS and YFSETQ. V gave up 2 bases and J gave up 7 bases, with 15 bases separating them. The CDR3 covers 14 residues. CDR3 protein: CASSFNRDTGGYTF. CDR3 nucleotides: TGCGCCAGCAGCTTTAACCGGGACACCGGTGGCTACACCTTC.

This clone has just one count. The rearrangement uses TRBV2 and TRBJ1-3; unclear D gene. CDR1 and CDR2 (germline): SNHLY, FYNNEI. CDR3 length: 15 residues. Deletions cut 4 bases from V and 0 bases from J, with 10 bases between. CDR3 sequence: CASSGVRSSGNTIYF. The CDR3 DNA is TGTGCCAGCAGTGGGGTACGGAGCTCTGGAAACACCATATATTTT. Together with reference TRBV2 and TRBJ1-3, the CDR3 gives the full variable domain: EPEVTQTPSHQVTQMGQEVILRCVPISNHLYFYWYRQILGQKVEFLVSFYNNEISEKSEIFDDQFSVERPDGSNFTLKIRSTKLEDSAMYFCASSGVRSSGNTIYFGEGSWLTVV.

This clone was counted between two and nine times. This chain joins TRBV9 and TRBJ2-7; the D gene could be TRBD1 or TRBD2 (5 bases each). Germline values: CDR1 SGDLS, CDR2 YYNGEE. Trimming took off 4 bases at V and 2 bases at J, with 19 bases between the two ends. This CDR3 has 16 amino acids. CDR3: CASSSQAGDGTYEQYF. DNA of the CDR3: TGTGCCAGCAGCTCTCAGGCTGGGGACGGAACCTACGAGCAGTACTTC. Complete variable domain (other parts from reference TRBV9 and TRBJ2-7): DSGVTQTPKHLITATGQRVTLRCSPRSGDLSVYWYQQSLDQGLQFLIQYYNGEERAKGNILERFSAQQFPDLHSELNLSSLELGDSALYFCASSSQAGDGTYEQYFGPGTRLTVT.

This rearrangement joins TRBV19 to TRBJ1-5; tentative D call: TRBD1 (6 bases). Trimming removed 0 bases from V and 6 bases from J, with 12 bases in between. Germline V lookup: CDR1 LNHDA, CDR2 SQIVND (reference sequence). This CDR3 spans 15 amino acids. CDR3 in amino acids: CASSIESGVVQPQHF. The CDR3 region has the DNA TGTGCCAGTAGTATAGAGTCAGGGGTGGTTCAGCCCCAGCATTTT.

J is TRBJ1-2 and V is TRBV4-3; 7 bases fit TRBD1. CDR1 and CDR2 from the germline V gene are LGHNA and YSLEER. The CDR3 is made up of 16 amino acids. V was pared by 4 bases and J by 7 bases, with 15 bases of the junction left unmatched. The CDR3, as DNA: TGCGCCAGCAGCCTTACCGGGGGGACAGCTACTTTTGGCTACACCTTC. It specifies CASSLTGGTATFGYTF.

The chain uses TRBV5-1 and TRBJ2-7, with D maybe TRBD1 (5 bases). The V end was cut by 0 bases, the J end by 1 base, with 11 bases between. Germline lookup yields CDR1 SGHRS and CDR2 YFSETQ. The CDR3 is 15 residues long. This chain's CDR3 is CASSLGVPGSYEQYF. In nucleotides, the CDR3 is TGCGCCAGCAGCTTGGGGGTTCCAGGGTCCTACGAGCAGTACTTC.

The genes are TRBV19 and TRBJ1-1; D ambiguous. The CDR3 sequence is 13 residues long. The germline V gene encodes CDR1 LNHDA and CDR2 SQIVND (reference sequence). V was cut by 5 bases and J by 1 base, with 8 bases left in between. CDR3 amino acids: CASSWSANTEAFF. DNA of the CDR3: TGTGCCAGTAGTTGGTCGGCGAACACTGAAGCTTTCTTT.

The V and J genes are TRBV11-2 and TRBJ1-2; TRBD1 is a possible D gene (5 bases). The CDR3 contains 14 residues. V lost 1 base and J lost 3, with 9 bases in between. Germline assignment: CDR1 SGHAT and CDR2 FQNNGV. The CDR3 DNA sequence: TGTGCCAGCAGCTTAGCCCCGACAGACTATGGCTACACCTTC. Translation gives CASSLAPTDYGYTF.

This clone was detected only once. The chain couples TRBV10-1 to TRBJ1-3; D gene ambiguous. This CDR3 comprises 13 residues. The V end was cut by 0 bases, the J end by 4 bases, with 4 bases between. The V gene's germline CDR1 is WNHNN and CDR2 SYGVQD (reference sequence). CDR3 in amino acids: CASSESLGNTIYF. DNA for the CDR3: TGCGCCAGCAGTGAGTCTTTGGGAAACACCATATATTTT.

The chain carries TRBV21-1 and TRBJ2-6; the D call of TRBD2 is as the table states it, not checked on the DNA. TRBV21-1 is flagged as a pseudogene. The CDR3 consists of 20 residues. The CDR3 protein is CASSELAGPPWITGANVLTF. In DNA, the CDR3 is TGTGCCAGCAGCGAACTAGCGGGACCCCCGTGGATTACTGGGGCCAACGTCCTGACTTTC.

This chain links TRBV27 with TRBJ1-4; D unclear. Germline lookup yields CDR1 MNHEY and CDR2 SMNVEV (reference sequence). With 4 bases removed from V and 5 bases from J, the gap between germline ends came to 17 bases. This CDR3 region has 16 residues. In nucleotides, the CDR3 is TGTGCCAGCAGTTGGGGAGGCGGGGTCGGAAATGAAAAACTGTTTTTT. Its protein is CASSWGGGVGNEKLFF.

This clone came up once. V and J are TRBV6-5 and TRBJ2-7; D may be TRBD2 (5 bases). This CDR3 spans 15 amino acids. The V end lost 7 bases, the J end lost 7 bases, and 23 bases lay between the germline ends. Germline V gives CDR1 MNHEY, CDR2 SVGAGI. CDR3 sequence reads: CASTTERPRLHEQYF. The CDR3 nucleotides read TGTGCCAGCACCACTGAGCGGCCTAGACTACATGAGCAGTACTTC.

This chain joins TRBV29-1 and TRBJ2-3, with 7 positions matching TRBD2. The CDR3 extends over 14 amino acids. J was trimmed by 3 bases and V by 6 bases; bases with no gene match: 9. Germline CDR1 and CDR2: SQVTM and ANQGSEA. CDR3 in DNA: TGCAGCGTCTCGGGCGGGGAGGGGACAGATACGCAGTATTTT. Encoded protein: CSVSGGEGTDTQYF.

V and J are TRBV9 and TRBJ1-2; D may be TRBD1 (6 bases). The CDR3 totals 14 residues. CDR1 and CDR2 (germline): SGDLS, YYNGEE. Trimming took off 5 bases at V and 4 bases at J, with 15 bases between the two ends. The CDR3 protein is CASSLGGQSYGYTF. The CDR3 DNA reads as TGTGCCAGCAGTCTAGGGGGGCAGAGCTATGGCTACACCTTC. The full variable domain, completed using reference TRBV9 and TRBJ1-2, is DSGVTQTPKHLITATGQRVTLRCSPRSGDLSVYWYQQSLDQGLQFLIQYYNGEERAKGNILERFSAQQFPDLHSELNLSSLELGDSALYFCASSLGGQSYGYTFGSGTRLTVV.

The chain uses TRBV21-1 and TRBJ1-1. TRBV21-1 is a known pseudogene. This CDR3 is built from 12 residues. This CDR3 reads CASSKAGSEAFF. CDR3 DNA sequence: TGTGCCAGCAGCAAAGCGGGATCTGAAGCTTTCTTT.

This chain joins TRBV5-5 and TRBJ2-7; D remains unclear. V was trimmed by 1 base and J by 1 base, leaving 12 bases between them. This CDR3 spans 15 amino acids. The V gene's germline CDR1 is SGHKS and CDR2 YYEKEE (reference sequence). CDR3 protein: CASSLLGIGSYEQYF. CDR3 nucleotide sequence: TGTGCCAGCAGCTTGCTAGGGATCGGGTCCTACGAGCAGTACTTC.

The chain links TRBV29-1 to TRBJ1-2; D is undetermined. The CDR3 totals 13 residues. The V and J ends lost 5 bases and 8 bases respectively, with 18 bases between them. Germline CDR1 and CDR2: SQVTM and ANQGSEA. The CDR3 protein is CSVRDGLMEGYTF. In DNA form, the CDR3 reads TGCAGCGTTCGCGACGGATTAATGGAGGGCTACACCTTC. The full variable domain, with the rest looked up from reference TRBV29-1 and TRBJ1-2, is SAVISQKPSRDICQRGTSLTIQCQVDSQVTMMFWYRQQPGQSLTLIATANQGSEATYESGFVIDKFPISRPNLTFSTLTVSNMSPEDSSIYLCSVRDGLMEGYTFGSGTRLTVV.

In DNA, the CDR3 is TGTGCCAGCAGTTTACAGGGAGGTGGCTACACCTTC. It yields the protein CASSLQGGGYTF. The rearrangement links TRBV28 to TRBJ1-2, with a tentative D call TRBD1 (5 bases). V was cut by 2 bases and J by 7 bases, with 8 bases left in between. This CDR3 region has 12 residues. The germline V gene encodes CDR1 MDHEN and CDR2 SYDVKM.

The chain carries TRBV9 and TRBJ2-7, with 8 bases matching TRBD1. Germline CDR1 SGDLS, CDR2 YYNGEE. The CDR3 loop spans 15 amino acids. J lost 4 bases, V lost 0 bases, and 6 bases had no gene match. In DNA, the CDR3 is TGTGCCAGCAGCGTAGGAGGGGGACAGGAATACGAGCAGTACTTC. This codes for CASSVGGGQEYEQYF.

As DNA, the CDR3 is TGCGCCAGCGGACCTAGCGGGGGGGTGGTTACGAATGAGCAGTTCTTC. Translating it yields CASGPSGGVVTNEQFF. The chain carries TRBV5-1 and TRBJ2-1, with 12 bases lining up with TRBD2. After removal of 7 bases from V and 7 bases from J, the junction contained 12 bases not matched to a gene. CDR1 is SGHRS, CDR2 YFSETQ, per germline. The CDR3 has 16 amino acids.

The chain links TRBV19 to TRBJ1-2, with D unresolved. CDR3 length equals 13 residues. V shed 1 base and J shed 5 bases, with 8 bases lying between them. The germline gives CDR1 LNHDA, CDR2 SQIVND (reference sequence). CDR3 in DNA: TGTGCCAGTAGTATAGGCGTATCATATGGCTACACCTTC. It codes for CASSIGVSYGYTF.

The chain carries TRBV7-9 and TRBJ2-2; D not certain. Germline V gives CDR1 SEHNR, CDR2 FQNEAQ (reference sequence). Trimming took 4 bases from V and 5 from J, leaving 8 bases between them. The CDR3 runs 13 residues. The CDR3 region is CASSSLGTGELFF. The CDR3 DNA sequence: TGTGCCAGCAGCTCGCTGGGGACCGGGGAGCTGTTTTTT. Together with reference TRBV7-9 and TRBJ2-2, the CDR3 gives the full variable domain: DTGVSQNPRHKITKRGQNVTFRCDPISEHNRLYWYRQTLGQGPEFLTYFQNEAQLEKSRLLSDRFSAERPKGSFSTLEIQRTEQGDSAMYLCASSSLGTGELFFGEGSRLTVL.

J is TRBJ2-5 and V is TRBV19, with 9 bases identical to TRBD1. CDR3 length: 14 residues. Trimming took 10 bases from V and 6 from J; bases not matched to a gene: 12. CDR1 LNHDA and CDR2 SQIVND come from the germline V gene (reference sequence). CDR3 in amino acids: CATRTGGATKTQYF. CDR3 DNA: TGTGCCACCCGAACAGGGGGCGCGACGAAGACCCAGTACTTC.

The genes are TRBV28 and TRBJ2-2; the match to TRBD2 covers 9 bases. The CDR3 loop spans 17 amino acids. The ends lost 5 bases at V and 4 bases at J; junction bases unmatched: 11. Germline V CDR1 and CDR2: MDHEN, SYDVKM. CDR3 sequence: CASSILKSGRTTGELFF. CDR3 nucleotide sequence: TGTGCCAGCAGTATACTTAAAAGCGGGAGGACCACCGGGGAGCTGTTTTTT.

The chain employs TRBV28 and TRBJ2-7; TRBD1 is a possible D gene (6 bases). The CDR3 length is 15 residues. The germline V gene has CDR1 MDHEN and CDR2 SYDVKM. V lost 7 bases and J lost 4, with 20 bases in between. Here the CDR3 reads CASTWGQGISYEQYF. In DNA, the CDR3 is TGTGCCAGCACCTGGGGCCAGGGGATTTCGTACGAGCAGTACTTC. Drawing the rest from reference TRBV28 and TRBJ2-7, the complete variable domain is DVKVTQSSRYLVKRTGEKVFLECVQDMDHENMFWYRQDPGLGLRLIYFSYDVKMKEKGDIPEGYSVSREKKERFSLILESASTNQTSMYLCASTWGQGISYEQYFGPGTRLTVT.

V gene TRBV7-8 combines with J gene TRBJ1-5, with TRBD1 matching over 7 bases. V lost 1 base, J lost 2 bases, and 5 bases stayed unmatched. CDR1 and CDR2 from the germline V gene are SGHVS and FQNEAQ. The CDR3 covers 16 residues. The DNA for the CDR3 is TGTGCCAGCAGCTTAGGGGACAGCATTCGCAATCAGCCCCAGCATTTT. Translated: CASSLGDSIRNQPQHF.

The chain couples TRBV28 to TRBJ2-3; D unresolved. The length of the CDR3 is 16 residues. The V end lost 7 bases, the J end lost 1 base, and 18 bases lay between the germline ends. Germline assignment: CDR1 MDHEN and CDR2 SYDVKM. The CDR3 sequence is CASKPKVRWRTDTQYF. Here the CDR3 DNA reads TGTGCCAGCAAACCAAAGGTAAGGTGGCGCACAGATACGCAGTATTTT.